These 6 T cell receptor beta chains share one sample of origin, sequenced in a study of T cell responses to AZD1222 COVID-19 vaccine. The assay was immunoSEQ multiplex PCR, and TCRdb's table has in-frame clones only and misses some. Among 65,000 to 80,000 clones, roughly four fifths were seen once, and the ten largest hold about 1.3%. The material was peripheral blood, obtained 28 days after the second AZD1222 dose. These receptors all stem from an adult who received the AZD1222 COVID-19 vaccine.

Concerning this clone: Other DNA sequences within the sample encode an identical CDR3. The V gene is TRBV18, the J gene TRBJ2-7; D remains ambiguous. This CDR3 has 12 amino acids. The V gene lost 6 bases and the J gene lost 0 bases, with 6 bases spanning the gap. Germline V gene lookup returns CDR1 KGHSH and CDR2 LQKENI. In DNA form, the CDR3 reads TGTGCCAGCTCCCCTAGCTCCTACGAGCAGTACTTC. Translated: CASSPSSYEQYF.

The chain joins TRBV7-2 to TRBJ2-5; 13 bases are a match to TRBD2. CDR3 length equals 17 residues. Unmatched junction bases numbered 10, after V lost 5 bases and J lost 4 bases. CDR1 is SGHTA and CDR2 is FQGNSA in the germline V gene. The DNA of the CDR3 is TGTGCCAGCAGCCCCGGACTAGCGGGAGCCATTGTAGAGACCCAGTACTTC. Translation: CASSPGLAGAIVETQYF.

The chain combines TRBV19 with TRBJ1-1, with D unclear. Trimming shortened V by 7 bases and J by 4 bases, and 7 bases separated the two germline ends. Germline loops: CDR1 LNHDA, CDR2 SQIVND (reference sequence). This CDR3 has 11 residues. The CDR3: CASIFATEAFF. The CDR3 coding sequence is TGTGCCAGTATTTTCGCCACTGAAGCTTTCTTT.

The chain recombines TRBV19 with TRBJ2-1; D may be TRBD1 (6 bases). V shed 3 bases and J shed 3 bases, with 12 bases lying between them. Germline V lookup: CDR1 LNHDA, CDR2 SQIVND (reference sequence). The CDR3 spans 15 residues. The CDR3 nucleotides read TGTGCCAGTAGTATGTCCCAGGGGAACTACAATGAGCAGTTCTTC. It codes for CASSMSQGNYNEQFF.

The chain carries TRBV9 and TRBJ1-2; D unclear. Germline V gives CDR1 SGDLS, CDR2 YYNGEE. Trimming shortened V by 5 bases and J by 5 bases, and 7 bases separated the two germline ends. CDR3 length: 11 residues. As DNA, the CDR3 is TGTGCCAGCAGTGGACTATATGGCTACACCTTC. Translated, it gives CASSGLYGYTF.

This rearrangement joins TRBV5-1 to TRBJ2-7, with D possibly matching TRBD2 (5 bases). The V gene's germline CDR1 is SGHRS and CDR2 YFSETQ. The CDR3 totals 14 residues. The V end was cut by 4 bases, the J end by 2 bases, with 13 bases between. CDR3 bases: TGCGCCAGCAGCCGCCGGGGAGAACCCTACGAGCAGTACTTC. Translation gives CASSRRGEPYEQYF.